The text below deals with one T cell receptor beta chain. The sample comes from a study of blood T cell repertoires in COVID-19. The repertoire was sequenced with immunoSEQ multiplex PCR; TCRdb's copy has only in-frame clones and lacks some. The table lists 100,000 or so clones, roughly 80% of them singletons. The CDR3 sequence is 12 residues long. The V and J ends lost 6 bases and 16 bases, in that order; junction bases with no gene match: 10. Per germline, CDR1 MNHEY and CDR2 SVGAGI. This chain uses TRBV6-5 with TRBJ1-4; 8 nucleotides align to TRBD1. The receptor comes from a human donor in a cohort sampled during active COVID-19. The source material was peripheral blood. The CDR3: CASSTGGARRFF. The CDR3 nucleotides are TGTGCCAGCAGCACAGGGGGTGCTAGAAGGTTTTTT.